The 30 T cell receptor beta chains reported below all come from one sample, sequenced in a study of blood T cells in healthy people across ages. With a J-beta primer mix and a sample-barcoded 5' primer, a second PCR ran roughly 6 to 12 cycles. TCRdb fed the 5' RACE reads into MiXCR, producing one record per CDR3 protein. The sample contains hundreds of thousands of distinct CDR3 sequences, roughly 24% of which appear only once. This sample was shared with a second study, whose subject was T cells of mothers and their children.

Sequences were obtained from blood. Receptor source: a boy between 10 and 17 years old in good health.

With regard to this clonotype: A junction end diverges from the germline sequence, so it may reflect a read error. The chain employs TRBV12-3 or TRBV12-4 and TRBJ2-1, with a tentative D call TRBD1 (6 bases). The CDR3 has 14 residues. The CDR3 DNA sequence: TGTGCCAGCAGGGGACAAGGGATCTACAATGAGCAGTCCTTC. This encodes CASRGQGIYNEQSF.

The chain is built from TRBV7-3 and TRBJ1-4, with 7 bases matching TRBD1. V was pared by 4 bases and J by 5 bases, with 7 bases of the junction left unmatched. Germline V CDR1 and CDR2: SGHTA, FQGTGA. CDR3 length: 15 amino acids. The CDR3 loop reads CASSYPHRGNEKLFF. The CDR3 DNA reads as TGTGCCAGCAGCTACCCGCACAGGGGAAATGAAAAACTGTTTTTT.

This clonotype has a count of ten or more. The chain recombines TRBV12-3 or TRBV12-4 with TRBJ2-7; 10 bases line up with TRBD2. The CDR3 extends over 14 amino acids. The trim removed 4 bases at V and 0 bases at J, leaving 0 bases unmatched. The DNA for the CDR3 is TGTGCCAGCAGTTGGACTAGCGGCTCCTACGAGCAGTACTTC. This codes for CASSWTSGSYEQYF.

The chain combines TRBV20-1 with TRBJ1-1, with D hard to call. CDR1 DFQATT and CDR2 SNEGSKA come from the germline V gene (reference sequence). Trimming left V 6 bases short and J 5 bases short, with 16 bases between. The CDR3 contains 13 residues. CDR3: CSAPRAEGTEAFF. CDR3 DNA sequence: TGCAGTGCCCCCCGGGCCGAAGGGACTGAAGCTTTCTTT.

This clonotype was counted a few times. Written as DNA, the CDR3 is TGCGCCAGCAGCTCCCCGGCCCCAGGGGGGGCAGATACGCAGTATTTT. The encoded protein is CASSSPAPGGADTQYF. This sequence joins TRBV5-1 and TRBJ2-3; either TRBD1 or TRBD2 may fit D (7 bases each). The CDR3 is 16 residues long. V lost 3 bases and J lost 4, with 18 bases in between. Germline values: CDR1 SGHRS, CDR2 YFSETQ.

Only a few counts were recorded for this clonotype. The chain has TRBV28 and TRBJ2-1, with D perhaps being TRBD1 or TRBD2 (5 bases each). The J call could be wrong; TRBJ2-7 is a better fit for the DNA end. The CDR3 extends over 14 amino acids. Looked up from germline, CDR1 is MDHEN and CDR2 is SYDVKM. Here the CDR3 DNA reads TGTGCCAGCAGGGGACCCCTAGTTTGGGGGGAGCAGTACTTC. Amino acids: CASRGPLVWGEQYF.

The chain recombines TRBV11-2 with TRBJ2-2; no definite D call. This CDR3 is built from 15 residues. Germline loops: CDR1 SGHAT, CDR2 FQNNGV. V lost 5 bases to trimming and J lost 4 bases, with 14 bases between them. The CDR3 reads CASSTRTPGTGELFF. CDR3 coding DNA: TGTGCCAGCAGCACCAGGACCCCCGGCACCGGGGAGCTGTTTTTT.

This clonotype was observed once. V is TRBV6-6 and J is TRBJ1-1; D unresolved. Germline V gives CDR1 MNHNY, CDR2 SVGAGI (reference sequence). The length of the CDR3 is 14 residues. The ends were cut back, 1 base at V and 0 bases at J, with 6 bases in the middle. CDR3 in amino acids: CASSYYGLNTEAFF. The DNA of the CDR3 is TGTGCCAGCAGTTACTACGGTCTGAACACTGAAGCTTTCTTT.

Turning to this clonotype: A read error may produce the germline difference seen at one junction end. The chain links TRBV7-2 to TRBJ2-4; D gene ambiguous. CDR3 length: 15 residues. Germline V gene lookup returns CDR1 SGHTA and CDR2 FQGNSA. In DNA, the CDR3 is TGTGCCAGCAGCGTCGCAGTTTGGGCCAAAAACATTCAATACTTC. Protein: CASSVAVWAKNIQYF.

In this sample, this clonotype turned up a few times. The chain couples TRBV28 to TRBJ1-1, with D possibly being TRBD1 (6 bases). Germline lookup yields CDR1 MDHEN and CDR2 SYDVKM. V was trimmed by 0 bases and J by 3 bases, leaving 20 bases between them. The CDR3 extends over 18 amino acids. The CDR3 spells CASSLWPYGGGLDTEAFF. The CDR3 DNA reads as TGTGCCAGCAGTTTATGGCCCTACGGAGGGGGGCTGGACACTGAAGCTTTCTTT.

Note on this clonotype: A read error is likely, as this CDR3 ends without the conserved phenylalanine or tryptophan. For the CDR3, the DNA is TGTGCCAGCAGCCAGGGGGCAGGGGTTGCTTTCCTT. It translates to CASSQGAGVAFL. This sequence joins TRBV12-3 or TRBV12-4 and TRBJ1-1, with 8 bases that match TRBD1. This CDR3 contains 12 residues. Trimming took 6 bases from V and 11 from J; bases not matched to a gene: 8.

The chain employs TRBV2 and TRBJ1-2; D might be TRBD1 (6 bases). V was cut by 6 bases and J by 2 bases, with 10 bases left in between. Germline V CDR1 and CDR2: SNHLY, FYNNEI. The CDR3 spans 13 residues. The CDR3 here is CASRAGTNYGYTF. The CDR3 DNA reads as TGTGCCAGCAGGGCCGGGACAAACTATGGCTACACCTTC.

This clonotype was counted a few times. The gene calls are TRBV20-1 and TRBJ2-4; no definite D call. The V end lost 7 bases, the J end lost 0 bases, and 10 bases lay between the germline ends. CDR1 DFQATT and CDR2 SNEGSKA come from the germline V gene (reference sequence). The CDR3 runs 13 residues. CDR3 bases: TGCAGTGTGGCCGCACTAGCCAAAAACATTCAGTACTTC. The encoded protein is CSVAALAKNIQYF.

The V call is TRBV9, the J call TRBJ2-1; 8 positions agree with TRBD2. The CDR3 runs to 14 residues. Germline lookup yields CDR1 SGDLS and CDR2 YYNGEE. V dropped 1 base and J dropped 4; count of bases not matched to a gene: 1. For the CDR3, the DNA is TGTGCCAGCAGCGTATCTAGCGGGTACAATGAGCAGTTCTTC. Translation: CASSVSSGYNEQFF.

This CDR3 is CASSQSRDRAIYNEQFF. Written as DNA, the CDR3 is TGTGCCAGCAGCCAATCCCGGGACAGGGCTATCTACAATGAGCAGTTCTTC. The V gene is TRBV3-1, the J gene TRBJ2-1; 9 nucleotides agree with TRBD1. The CDR3 loop spans 17 amino acids. The V segment lost 2 bases and the J segment 3 bases; nucleotides outside the gene matches: 8. CDR1 is LGHDT and CDR2 is YNNKEL in the germline V gene (reference sequence).

The gene calls are TRBV24-1 and TRBJ2-1; a possible D gene is TRBD1 (6 bases). The assigned J gene may be wrong: the sequence end matches TRBJ2-5 better. From germline, CDR1 is KGHDR and CDR2 SFDVKD. CDR3 length: 13 amino acids. The CDR3 DNA follows: TGTGCCACCAGGAGGGGGTCCCAAGAGACCCAGTACTTC. Translated: CATRRGSQETQYF.

V usage is TRBV10-3 and J usage is TRBJ1-4; D not certain. Per the germline V gene, CDR1 is ENHRY and CDR2 is SYGVKD. This CDR3 region has 13 residues. Trimming took off 4 bases at V and 8 bases at J, with 11 bases between the two ends. CDR3 in amino acids: CAISVEGDEKLFF. The CDR3 DNA follows: TGTGCCATCAGTGTAGAGGGCGACGAAAAACTGTTTTTT.

The gene calls are TRBV20-1 and TRBJ2-3, with 14 bases that match TRBD2. This CDR3 comprises 18 residues. CDR1 and CDR2 from the germline V gene are DFQATT and SNEGSKA (reference sequence). The trim removed 5 bases at V and 0 bases at J, leaving 10 bases unmatched. CDR3 protein: CSALSGTSGGPSTDTQYF. Written as DNA, the CDR3 is TGCAGTGCTCTATCCGGGACTAGCGGGGGCCCTAGCACAGATACGCAGTATTTT.

This chain joins TRBV30 and TRBJ2-5, with D perhaps TRBD1 (5 bases). The CDR3 sequence is 15 residues long. Per germline, CDR1 GTSNPN and CDR2 SVGIG (reference sequence). V was pared by 0 bases and J by 1 base, with 12 bases between. The CDR3: CAWSVGQGSQETQYF. In DNA, the CDR3 is TGTGCCTGGAGTGTAGGGCAGGGTTCCCAAGAGACCCAGTACTTC. The whole variable domain, filled in from reference TRBV30 and TRBJ2-5, reads SQTIHQWPATLVQPVGSPLSLECTVEGTSNPNLYWYRQAAGRGLQLLFYSVGIGQISSEVPQNLSASRPQDRQFILSSKKLLLSDSGFYLCAWSVGQGSQETQYFGPGTRLLVL.

The genes are TRBV2 and TRBJ1-4, with D possibly matching TRBD1 (5 bases). CDR1 and CDR2 from the germline V gene are SNHLY and FYNNEI. This CDR3 has 15 residues. The V gene lost 6 bases and the J gene lost 6 bases, with 17 bases spanning the gap. Here the CDR3 reads CASRAKGRKDEKLFF. The DNA for the CDR3 is TGTGCCAGCAGAGCCAAGGGGCGGAAGGATGAAAAACTGTTTTTT.

This clonotype was counted only a few times. V gene TRBV5-1 combines with J gene TRBJ2-1, with TRBD2 as a possible D gene (5 bases). The CDR3 contains 16 residues. Germline CDR1 is SGHRS and CDR2 is YFSETQ. V gave up 2 bases and J gave up 0 bases, with 12 bases separating them. The CDR3 loop is CASSFLGAASYNEQFF. The DNA of the CDR3 is TGCGCCAGCAGCTTCTTAGGAGCGGCCTCCTACAATGAGCAGTTCTTC.

The chain couples TRBV28 to TRBJ1-4, with a weak D call TRBD1 (5 bases). Germline lookup yields CDR1 MDHEN and CDR2 SYDVKM. The CDR3 runs to 17 residues. V gave up 4 bases and J gave up 2 bases, with 17 bases separating them. Written as DNA, the CDR3 is TGTGCCAGCAGTTCGGGGGGTGGGATTGGCACTAATGAAAAACTGTTTTTT. Translation: CASSSGGGIGTNEKLFF.

This clonotype occurred a few times. V usage is TRBV18 and J usage is TRBJ2-5; the match to TRBD2 covers 8 bases. The DNA end is more similar to TRBJ2-1, so the J call may be wrong. Germline V CDR1 and CDR2: KGHSH, LQKENI. The CDR3 contains 16 residues. The CDR3 DNA is TGTGCCAGCTCTCCCCTGGGTAGCGGGGTTAACAATGAGCAGTTCTTC. Its translation: CASSPLGSGVNNEQFF.

The gene calls are TRBV27 and TRBJ1-5; D not resolved. Per the germline V gene, CDR1 is MNHEY and CDR2 is SMNVEV (reference sequence). V was clipped by 5 bases and J by 1 base, with 6 bases between them. This CDR3 contains 13 residues. CDR3 in DNA: TGTGCCAGCAGTGGGTCCAGCAATCAGCCCCAGCATTTT. It codes for CASSGSSNQPQHF.

The sample holds a few counts of this clonotype. V usage is TRBV2 and J usage is TRBJ2-1; tentative D call: TRBD2 (5 bases). Trimming pared 7 bases from V and 6 bases from J, leaving 13 bases between. In germline, CDR1 is SNHLY, CDR2 FYNNEI. The CDR3 runs 13 residues. CDR3 sequence (DNA): TGTGCCAGCACTATCTCGCGGGCCAATGAGCAGTTCTTC. This sequence encodes CASTISRANEQFF.

The chain links TRBV29-1 to TRBJ2-3; TRBD2 agrees at 7 bases. Germline loops: CDR1 SQVTM, CDR2 ANQGSEA. After removal of 7 bases from V and 2 bases from J, the junction contained 3 bases not matched to a gene. The length of the CDR3 is 12 residues. The DNA of the CDR3 is TGCAGCGCTAGCGGAGACACAGATACGCAGTATTTT. This translates into CSASGDTDTQYF.

The chain uses TRBV5-1 and TRBJ2-4; TRBD2 is a possible D gene (6 bases). V was clipped by 4 bases and J by 4 bases, with 18 bases between them. Germline V gene data show CDR1 as SGHRS and CDR2 as YFSETQ. The CDR3 is made up of 16 amino acids. The CDR3 loop is CASSNGTALAKNIQYF. The CDR3 DNA sequence: TGCGCCAGCAGCAATGGGACTGCCCTAGCTAAAAACATTCAGTACTTC.

The chain employs TRBV20-1 and TRBJ2-5, with 13 bases fitting TRBD2. CDR3 length equals 15 residues. CDR1 DFQATT and CDR2 SNEGSKA come from the germline V gene (reference sequence). J was trimmed by 7 bases and V by 1 base; bases with no gene match: 6. The CDR3 coding sequence is TGCAGTGCTAGAGGTCCTGGGACTAGCGGGGCGACCCAGTACTTC. It codes for CSARGPGTSGATQYF.

This chain links TRBV18 with TRBJ1-4, with D hard to call. V was clipped by 3 bases and J by 8 bases, with 19 bases between them. The germline V gene has CDR1 KGHSH and CDR2 LQKENI. The length of the CDR3 is 16 residues. CDR3: CASSPGSGNLGEKLFF. CDR3 DNA: TGTGCCAGCTCACCCGGGAGTGGAAACCTGGGGGAAAAACTGTTTTTT.

This clonotype was picked up a small number of times. The chain combines TRBV28 with TRBJ2-1; 12 nucleotides agree with TRBD2. This CDR3 is 17 amino acids long. Germline V gene data show CDR1 as MDHEN and CDR2 as SYDVKM. The J segment lost 0 bases and the V segment lost 6 bases, leaving 6 bases of the junction unmatched. The CDR3 here is CASRSPSGGASYNEQFF. In nucleotides, the CDR3 is TGTGCCAGCAGGTCCCCTAGCGGGGGGGCCTCCTACAATGAGCAGTTCTTC.